This T cell receptor beta chain was profiled in a study of blood T cell repertoires in COVID-19. Whole-study context: The analysed material was cDNA or gDNA that came from T cells, B-cell-depleted T cells, or PBMCs.

As to this clone: The junction does not match germline at one end; this may be a read error.

Donors in Cohort 3 who had recovered were those with two negative PCRs, healthcare professional clearance, or resolution of their symptoms. The table came from immunoSEQ multiplex PCR; TCRdb's copy has only in-frame clones and leaves some out. This table has 300,000 to 450,000 clones, 87% appearing once. There are 14 residues in the CDR3. Germline-derived CDR1 and CDR2 are SEHNR and FQNEAQ (reference sequence). The chain carries TRBV7-9 and TRBJ1-2; 7 nucleotides align to TRBD1. This receptor was obtained from a man under 40 who had recovered from COVID-19. The specimen sequenced was PBMCs or T cells enriched from blood (not recorded which). DNA for the CDR3: TGTGCCAGCAGCCCAGGACAGGTTAACTATGGCTACATCTTC. It specifies CASSPGQVNYGYIF. Full variable domain (missing parts from reference TRBV7-9 and TRBJ1-2): DTGVSQNPRHKITKRGQNVTFRCDPISEHNRLYWYRQTLGQGPEFLTYFQNEAQLEKSRLLSDRFSAERPKGSFSTLEIQRTEQGDSAMYLCASSPGQVNYGYIFGSGTRLTVV.